This T cell receptor beta chain is from a study of cytomegalovirus exposure and HLA in healthy donors. Whole-study findings and limits: Most TCR sequences were rare, but some public TCRs occurred in many donors. The study flagged around 160 TCR beta chains as cytomegalovirus-associated.

Researchers ran the PCR with 60 Vbeta and 13 Jbeta primers. Clones were read by immunoSEQ multiplex PCR, and TCRdb kept only the in-frame ones, dropping some. The sample includes under 110,000 clones, approximately 71% seen only once; the top ten take about 2.5%. Trimming pared 5 bases from V and 6 bases from J, leaving 16 bases between. CDR3 length: 14 residues. Looked up from germline, CDR1 is SGHAT and CDR2 is FQNNGV. In the case of this clone: No antigen is known for it.

This chain links TRBV11-2 with TRBJ1-1; D is undetermined. The sequenced material came from PBMCs. The sequence came from a man aged 35-49 years in good health and CMV-seronegative. DNA of the CDR3: TGTGCCAGCAGCCCCACTATACAGAGGGCTGAAGCTTTCTTT. This sequence encodes CASSPTIQRAEAFF.